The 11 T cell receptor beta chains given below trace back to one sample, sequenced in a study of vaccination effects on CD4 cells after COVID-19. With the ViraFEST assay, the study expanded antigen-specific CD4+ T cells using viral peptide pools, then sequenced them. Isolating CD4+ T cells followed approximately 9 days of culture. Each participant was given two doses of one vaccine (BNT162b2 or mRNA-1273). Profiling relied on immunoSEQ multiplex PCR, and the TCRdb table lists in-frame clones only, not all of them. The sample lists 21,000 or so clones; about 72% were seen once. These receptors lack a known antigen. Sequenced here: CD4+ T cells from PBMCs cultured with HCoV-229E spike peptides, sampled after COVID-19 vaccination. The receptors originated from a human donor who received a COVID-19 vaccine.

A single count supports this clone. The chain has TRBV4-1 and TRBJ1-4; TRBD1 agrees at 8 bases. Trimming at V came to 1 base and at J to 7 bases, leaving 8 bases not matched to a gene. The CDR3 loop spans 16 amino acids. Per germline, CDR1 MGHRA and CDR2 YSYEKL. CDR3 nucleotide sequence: TGCGCCAGCAGCCAAGGTGGGACAGGACGGGGTGAAAAACTGTTTTTT. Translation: CASSQGGTGRGEKLFF.

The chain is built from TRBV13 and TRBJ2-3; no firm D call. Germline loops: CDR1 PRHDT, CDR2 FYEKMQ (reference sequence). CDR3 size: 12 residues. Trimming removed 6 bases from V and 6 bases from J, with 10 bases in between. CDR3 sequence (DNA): TGTGCCAGCAGACTAATGGGGGATACGCAGTATTTT. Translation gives CASRLMGDTQYF.

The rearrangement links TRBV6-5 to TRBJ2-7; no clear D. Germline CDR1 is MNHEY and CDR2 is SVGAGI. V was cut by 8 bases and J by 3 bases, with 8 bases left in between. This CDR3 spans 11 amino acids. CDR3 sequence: CASETYYEQYF. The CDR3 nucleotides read TGTGCCAGCGAAACATACTACGAGCAGTACTTC.

The CDR3, as DNA: TGTGCCAGCACAGGGCGGGGACGGGCGGAGCAGTACTTC. Protein product: CASTGRGRAEQYF. V is TRBV2 and J is TRBJ2-7; D might be TRBD2 (6 bases). Trimming removed 7 bases from V and 7 bases from J, with 17 bases in between. CDR1 and CDR2 from the germline V gene are SNHLY and FYNNEI. This CDR3 comprises 13 residues.

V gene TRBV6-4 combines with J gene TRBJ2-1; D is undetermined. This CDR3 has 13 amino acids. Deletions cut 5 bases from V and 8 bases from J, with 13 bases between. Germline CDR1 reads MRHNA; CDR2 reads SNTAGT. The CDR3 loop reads CASSREIHDEQFF. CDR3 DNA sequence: TGTGCCAGCAGTAGAGAAATACACGATGAGCAGTTCTTC.

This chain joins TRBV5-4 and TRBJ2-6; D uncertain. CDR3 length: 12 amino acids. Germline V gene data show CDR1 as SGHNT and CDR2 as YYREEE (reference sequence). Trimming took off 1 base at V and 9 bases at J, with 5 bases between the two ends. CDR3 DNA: TGTGCCAGCAGCTTGTGGGGCAACGTCCTGACTTTC. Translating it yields CASSLWGNVLTF.

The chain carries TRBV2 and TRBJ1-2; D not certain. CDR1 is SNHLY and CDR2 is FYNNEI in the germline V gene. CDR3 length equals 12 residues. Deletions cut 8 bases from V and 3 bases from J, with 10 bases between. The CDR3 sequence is CASARDYYGYTF. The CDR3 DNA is TGTGCCAGCGCGAGGGATTACTATGGCTACACCTTC.

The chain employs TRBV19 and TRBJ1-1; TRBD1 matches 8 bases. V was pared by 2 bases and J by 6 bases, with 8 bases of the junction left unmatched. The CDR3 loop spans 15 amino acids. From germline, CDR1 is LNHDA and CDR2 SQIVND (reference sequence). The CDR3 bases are TGTGCCAGTAGTATAAGGACAGGGTACGAGTCTGAAGCTTTCTTT. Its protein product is CASSIRTGYESEAFF.

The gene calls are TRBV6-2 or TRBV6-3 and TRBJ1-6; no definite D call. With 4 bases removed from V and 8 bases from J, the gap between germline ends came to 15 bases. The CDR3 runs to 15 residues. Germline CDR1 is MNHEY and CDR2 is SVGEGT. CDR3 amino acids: CASSLRPGGDSPLHF. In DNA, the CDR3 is TGTGCCAGCAGTTTGAGACCGGGCGGTGATTCACCCCTCCACTTT.

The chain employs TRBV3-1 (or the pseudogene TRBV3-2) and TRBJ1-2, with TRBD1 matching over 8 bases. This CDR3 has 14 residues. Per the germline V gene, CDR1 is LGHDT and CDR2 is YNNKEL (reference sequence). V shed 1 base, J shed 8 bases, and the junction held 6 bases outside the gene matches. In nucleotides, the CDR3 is TGTGCCAGCAGCCAAGTTGGCAGGGGGCAAGGCTACACCTTC. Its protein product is CASSQVGRGQGYTF.

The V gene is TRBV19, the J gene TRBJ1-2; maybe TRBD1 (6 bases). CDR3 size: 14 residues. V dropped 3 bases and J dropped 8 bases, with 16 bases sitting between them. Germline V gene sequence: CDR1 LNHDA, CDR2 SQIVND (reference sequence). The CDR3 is CASSIFEGERGYTF. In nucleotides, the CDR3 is TGTGCCAGTAGTATCTTCGAGGGGGAGAGGGGCTACACCTTC.